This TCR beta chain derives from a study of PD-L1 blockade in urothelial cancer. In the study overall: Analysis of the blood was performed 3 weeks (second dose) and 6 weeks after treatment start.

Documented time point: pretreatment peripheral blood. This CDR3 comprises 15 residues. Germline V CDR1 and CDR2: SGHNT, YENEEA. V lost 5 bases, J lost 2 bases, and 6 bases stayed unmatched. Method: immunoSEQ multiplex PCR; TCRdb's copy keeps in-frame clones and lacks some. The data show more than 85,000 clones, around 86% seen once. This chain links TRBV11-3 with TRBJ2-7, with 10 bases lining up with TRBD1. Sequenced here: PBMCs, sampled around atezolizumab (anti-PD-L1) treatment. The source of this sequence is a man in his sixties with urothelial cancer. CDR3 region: CASSPDRGVTYEQYF. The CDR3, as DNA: TGTGCCAGCAGCCCGGACAGGGGGGTAACCTACGAGCAGTACTTC.